This passage covers 10 T cell receptor beta chains from one sample sequenced in a study of lymphopenia after photon versus proton radiotherapy. Some clones are missing from TCRdb's copy, which holds only in-frame ones; the method was immunoSEQ multiplex PCR. The profile shows around 66,000 clones, 70% to 90% of them singletons. The sample was peripheral blood, taken from a patient treated with photon-based radiotherapy. The source is a man aged 40-49 years with gastric cancer.

This chain joins TRBV5-5 and TRBJ2-7; TRBD1 is a possible D gene (6 bases). CDR3 size: 16 residues. V gave up 0 bases and J gave up 2 bases, with 15 bases separating them. Germline values: CDR1 SGHKS, CDR2 YYEKEE (reference sequence). CDR3 residues: CASSLASGATAYEQYF. In nucleotides, the CDR3 is TGTGCCAGCAGCTTGGCCTCAGGGGCCACAGCCTACGAGCAGTACTTC. Drawing the rest from reference TRBV5-5 and TRBJ2-7, the complete variable domain is DAGVTQSPTHLIKTRGQQVTLRCSPISGHKSVSWYQQVLGQGPQFIFQYYEKEERGRGNFPDRFSARQFPNYSSELNVNALLLGDSALYLCASSLASGATAYEQYFGPGTRLTVT.

This chain links TRBV5-1 with TRBJ1-2, with D perhaps matching TRBD1 (6 bases). Trimming removed 7 bases from V and 6 bases from J, with 16 bases in between. CDR1 is SGHRS and CDR2 is YFSETQ in the germline V gene. CDR3 length equals 13 residues. The CDR3 region has the DNA TGCGCCAGCGGTTCTAATTCAGGGGATGGCTACACCTTC. The encoded protein is CASGSNSGDGYTF. Together with reference TRBV5-1 and TRBJ1-2, the CDR3 gives the full variable domain: KAGVTQTPRYLIKTRGQQVTLSCSPISGHRSVSWYQQTPGQGLQFLFEYFSETQRNKGNFPGRFSGRQFSNSRSEMNVSTLELGDSALYLCASGSNSGDGYTFGSGTRLTVV.

This clone was observed a single time. The chain recombines TRBV5-6 with TRBJ2-7, with 11 positions matching TRBD2. In germline, CDR1 is SGHDT, CDR2 YYEEEE. The CDR3 contains 15 residues. Trimming took 0 bases from V and 6 from J; bases not matched to a gene: 5. The CDR3 protein is CASSLVAGGQGEQYF. The CDR3 DNA follows: TGTGCCAGCAGCTTGGTAGCGGGGGGGCAGGGCGAGCAGTACTTC.

The chain is built from TRBV5-1 and TRBJ2-2, with 11 bases fitting TRBD1. Trimming at V came to 3 bases and at J to 6 bases, leaving 7 bases not matched to a gene. Germline lookup yields CDR1 SGHRS and CDR2 YFSETQ. The CDR3 has 16 residues. The CDR3: CASSYHRGQGAGELFF. The CDR3 bases are TGCGCCAGCAGCTACCATCGGGGACAGGGGGCCGGGGAGCTGTTTTTT.

The J gene is TRBJ1-2, the V gene TRBV5-6; 7 positions agree with TRBD1. This CDR3 contains 17 residues. CDR1 SGHDT and CDR2 YYEEEE come from the germline V gene. Losses at the gene ends were 2 bases for V and 8 bases for J; bases not matched to a gene: 18. The CDR3 reads CASSLRVSTGFTGGYTF. CDR3 coding DNA: TGTGCCAGCAGCTTAAGGGTCTCGACAGGGTTCACGGGAGGCTACACCTTC.

This chain joins TRBV6-4 and TRBJ1-5; TRBD1 might be the D (6 bases). Germline CDR1 MRHNA, CDR2 SNTAGT. The CDR3 has 13 residues. Deletions cut 3 bases from V and 8 bases from J, with 11 bases between. CDR3 sequence reads: CASSEGAEKPQHF. As DNA, the CDR3 is TGTGCCAGCAGTGAGGGGGCGGAGAAGCCCCAGCATTTT.

The chain uses TRBV18 and TRBJ1-4; 8 positions match TRBD1. The CDR3 consists of 13 residues. V dropped 6 bases and J dropped 7; count of bases not matched to a gene: 4. In germline, CDR1 is KGHSH, CDR2 LQKENI. This chain's CDR3 is CASSGQGREKLFF. CDR3 nucleotide sequence: TGTGCCAGCTCTGGACAGGGTCGTGAAAAACTGTTTTTT.

This clone appeared once. The V call is TRBV27, the J call TRBJ2-7; D tentatively fits TRBD1 or TRBD2 (5 bases each). Germline V CDR1 and CDR2: MNHEY, SMNVEV (reference sequence). CDR3 size: 17 residues. V was trimmed by 5 bases and J by 0 bases, leaving 20 bases between them. The CDR3 DNA follows: TGTGCCAGCAGTCTCTTCGGTTGGGACGGCAGCTCCTACGAGCAGTACTTC. Amino acid sequence: CASSLFGWDGSSYEQYF.

The chain uses TRBV7-7 and TRBJ2-7; 8 bases map to TRBD1. Per germline, CDR1 SSHAT and CDR2 FNYEAQ (reference sequence). The junction had 11 bases not matched to a gene; V was cut back by 4 bases and J by 0 bases. This CDR3 region has 17 residues. The CDR3 is CASSSRYRDRSSYEQYF. The CDR3 DNA sequence: TGTGCCAGCAGCTCCCGTTACCGGGACAGGAGCTCCTACGAGCAGTACTTC.

The chain joins TRBV5-5 to TRBJ1-6; 9 nucleotides align to TRBD1. Germline V CDR1 and CDR2: SGHKS, YYEKEE (reference sequence). The J segment lost 6 bases and the V segment lost 7 bases, leaving 8 bases of the junction unmatched. This CDR3 has 15 amino acids. This CDR3 reads CASGHWTGANSPLHF. CDR3 DNA: TGTGCCAGCGGCCATTGGACAGGGGCTAATTCACCCCTCCACTTT.